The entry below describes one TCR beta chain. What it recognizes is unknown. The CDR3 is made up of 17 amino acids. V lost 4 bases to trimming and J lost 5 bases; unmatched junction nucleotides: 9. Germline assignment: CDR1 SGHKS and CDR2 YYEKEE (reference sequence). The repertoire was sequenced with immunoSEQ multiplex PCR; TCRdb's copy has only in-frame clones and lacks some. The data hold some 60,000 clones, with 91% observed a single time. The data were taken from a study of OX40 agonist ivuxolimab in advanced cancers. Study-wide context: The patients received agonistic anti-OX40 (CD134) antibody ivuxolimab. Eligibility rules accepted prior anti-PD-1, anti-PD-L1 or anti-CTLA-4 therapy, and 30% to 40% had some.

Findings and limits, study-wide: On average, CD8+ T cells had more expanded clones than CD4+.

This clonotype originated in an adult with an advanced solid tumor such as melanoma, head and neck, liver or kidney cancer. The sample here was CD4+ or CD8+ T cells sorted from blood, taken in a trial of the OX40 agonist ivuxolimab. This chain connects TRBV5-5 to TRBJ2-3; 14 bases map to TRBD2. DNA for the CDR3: TGTGCCAGCAGCCGACAAGGACTAGCGGGAGGCCTAGATACGCAGTATTTT. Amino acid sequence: CASSRQGLAGGLDTQYF.